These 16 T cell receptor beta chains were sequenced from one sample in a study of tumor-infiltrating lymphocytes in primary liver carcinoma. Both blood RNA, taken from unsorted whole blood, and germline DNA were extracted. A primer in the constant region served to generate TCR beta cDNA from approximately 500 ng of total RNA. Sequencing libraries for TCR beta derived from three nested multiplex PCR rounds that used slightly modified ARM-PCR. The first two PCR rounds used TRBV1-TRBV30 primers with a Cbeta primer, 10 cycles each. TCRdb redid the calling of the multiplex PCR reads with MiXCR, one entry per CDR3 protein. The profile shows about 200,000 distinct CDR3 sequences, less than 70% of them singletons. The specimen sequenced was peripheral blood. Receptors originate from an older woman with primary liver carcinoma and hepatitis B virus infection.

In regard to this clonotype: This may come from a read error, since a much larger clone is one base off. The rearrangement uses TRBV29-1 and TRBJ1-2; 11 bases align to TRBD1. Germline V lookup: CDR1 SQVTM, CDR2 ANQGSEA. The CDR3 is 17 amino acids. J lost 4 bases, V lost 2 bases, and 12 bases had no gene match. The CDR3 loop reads CSVESLPGTGGAYGYTF. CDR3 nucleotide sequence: TGCAGCGTTGAATCCCTCCCCGGGACAGGGGGGGCCTATGGCTACACCTTC. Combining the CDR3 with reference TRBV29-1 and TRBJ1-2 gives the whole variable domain SAVISQKPSRDICQRGTSLTIQCQVDSQVTMMFWYRQQPGQSLTLIATANQGSEATYESGFVIDKFPISRPNLTFSTLTVSNMSPEDSSIYLCSVESLPGTGGAYGYTFGSGTRLTVV.

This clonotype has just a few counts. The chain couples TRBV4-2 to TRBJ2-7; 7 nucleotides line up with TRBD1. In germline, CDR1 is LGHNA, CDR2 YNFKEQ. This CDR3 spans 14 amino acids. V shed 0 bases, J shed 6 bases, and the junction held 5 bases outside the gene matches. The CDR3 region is CASSQDGQVREQYF. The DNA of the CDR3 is TGTGCCAGCAGCCAAGACGGACAGGTTCGCGAGCAGTACTTC.

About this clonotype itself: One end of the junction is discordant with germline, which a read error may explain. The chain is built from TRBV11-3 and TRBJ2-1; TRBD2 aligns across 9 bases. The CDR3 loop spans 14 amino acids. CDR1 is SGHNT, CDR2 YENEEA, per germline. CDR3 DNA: TGTGCCAGCAGCGCTAGCGGGACGGGAGGTGAGCAGCTCTTC. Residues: CASSASGTGGEQLF.

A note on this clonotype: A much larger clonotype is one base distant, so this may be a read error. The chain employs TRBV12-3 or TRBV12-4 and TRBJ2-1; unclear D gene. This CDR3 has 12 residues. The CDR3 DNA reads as TGTACCAGCAGCACCGGGCTCAGTGAGCAGTTCTTC. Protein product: CTSSTGLSEQFF.

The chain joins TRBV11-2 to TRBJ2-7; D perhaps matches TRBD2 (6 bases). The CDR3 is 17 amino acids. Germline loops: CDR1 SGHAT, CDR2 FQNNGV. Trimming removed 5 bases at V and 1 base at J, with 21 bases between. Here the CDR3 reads CASSISAAGGLSYEQYF. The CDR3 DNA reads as TGTGCCAGCAGCATAAGCGCCGCTGGAGGGTTGTCCTACGAGCAGTACTTC.

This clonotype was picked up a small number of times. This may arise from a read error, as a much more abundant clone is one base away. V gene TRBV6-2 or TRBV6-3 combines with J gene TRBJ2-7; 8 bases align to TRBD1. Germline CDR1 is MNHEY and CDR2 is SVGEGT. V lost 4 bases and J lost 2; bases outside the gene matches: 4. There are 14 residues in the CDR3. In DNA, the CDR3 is TGTGCCAGCAGTTTCGTGACAGGGGCCTACGAGCAGTACTTC. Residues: CASSFVTGAYEQYF.

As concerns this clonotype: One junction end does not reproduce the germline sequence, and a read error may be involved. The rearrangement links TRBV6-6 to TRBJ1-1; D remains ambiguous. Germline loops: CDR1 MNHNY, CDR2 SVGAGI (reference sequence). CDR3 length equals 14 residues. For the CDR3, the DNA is TGTACCAGCAGTACTGGTGGGTCGAACACTGAAGCTATCTTT. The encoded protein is CTSSTGGSNTEAIF.

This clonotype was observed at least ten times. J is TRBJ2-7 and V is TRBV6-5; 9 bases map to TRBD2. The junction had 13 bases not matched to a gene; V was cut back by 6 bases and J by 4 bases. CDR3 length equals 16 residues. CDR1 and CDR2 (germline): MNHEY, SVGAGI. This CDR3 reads CASSRYSGSPRYEQYF. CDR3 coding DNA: TGTGCCAGCAGCCGATATAGCGGGAGCCCTCGGTACGAGCAGTACTTC.

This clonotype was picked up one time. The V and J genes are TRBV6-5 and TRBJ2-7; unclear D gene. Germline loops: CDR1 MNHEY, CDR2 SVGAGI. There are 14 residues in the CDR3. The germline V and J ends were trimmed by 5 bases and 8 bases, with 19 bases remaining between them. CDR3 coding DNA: TGTGCCAGCAGTCTTACCTCGACAAGGGATAAGCAGTACTTC. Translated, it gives CASSLTSTRDKQYF.

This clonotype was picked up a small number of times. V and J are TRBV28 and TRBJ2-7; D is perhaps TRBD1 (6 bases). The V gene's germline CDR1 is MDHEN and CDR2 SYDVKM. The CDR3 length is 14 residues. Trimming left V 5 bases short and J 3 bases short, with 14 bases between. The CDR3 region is CASSILDRFYEQYF. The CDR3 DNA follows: TGTGCCAGCAGTATCCTGGACAGATTCTACGAGCAGTACTTC. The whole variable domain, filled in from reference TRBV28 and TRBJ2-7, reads DVKVTQSSRYLVKRTGEKVFLECVQDMDHENMFWYRQDPGLGLRLIYFSYDVKMKEKGDIPEGYSVSREKKERFSLILESASTNQTSMYLCASSILDRFYEQYFGPGTRLTVT.

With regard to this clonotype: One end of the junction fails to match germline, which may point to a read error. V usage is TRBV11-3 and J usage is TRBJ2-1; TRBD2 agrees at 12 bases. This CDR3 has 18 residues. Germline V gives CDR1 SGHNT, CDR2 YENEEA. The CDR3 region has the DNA TGTGCCAGCAGCTTACATCAACTAGCGGGAGGACCAGAGAGTGAGCAATTCTTC. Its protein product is CASSLHQLAGGPESEQFF.

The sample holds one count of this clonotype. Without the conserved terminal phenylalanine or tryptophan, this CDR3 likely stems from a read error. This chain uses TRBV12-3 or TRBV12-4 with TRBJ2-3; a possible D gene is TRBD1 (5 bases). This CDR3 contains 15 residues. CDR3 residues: CASSLRGEGTDTQYL. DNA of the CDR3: TGTGCCAGTAGTTTAAGGGGTGAGGGCACAGATACGCAGTATTTG.

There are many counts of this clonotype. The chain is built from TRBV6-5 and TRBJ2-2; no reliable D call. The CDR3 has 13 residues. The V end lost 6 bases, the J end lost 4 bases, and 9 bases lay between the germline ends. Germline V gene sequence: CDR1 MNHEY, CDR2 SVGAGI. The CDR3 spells CASRKQPTGELFF. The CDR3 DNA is TGTGCCAGCAGAAAACAGCCCACCGGGGAGCTGTTTTTT.

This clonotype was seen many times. CDR3 sequence reads: CASSQAGQRDTQYF. The CDR3 DNA is TGCGCCAGCAGCCAAGCGGGTCAAAGGGATACGCAGTATTTT. V is TRBV4-1 and J is TRBJ2-3, with unresolved D. The germline V and J ends were trimmed by 1 base and 6 bases, with 11 bases remaining between them. Germline V lookup: CDR1 MGHRA, CDR2 YSYEKL. This CDR3 is built from 14 residues.

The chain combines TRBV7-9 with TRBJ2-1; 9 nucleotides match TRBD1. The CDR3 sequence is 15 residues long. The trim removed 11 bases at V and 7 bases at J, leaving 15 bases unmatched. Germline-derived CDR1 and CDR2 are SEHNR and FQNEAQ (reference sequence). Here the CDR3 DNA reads TGTGCCGGTAGCTTAGGTACAGGGGGCTTAAATGAGCAGTTCTTC. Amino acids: CAGSLGTGGLNEQFF.

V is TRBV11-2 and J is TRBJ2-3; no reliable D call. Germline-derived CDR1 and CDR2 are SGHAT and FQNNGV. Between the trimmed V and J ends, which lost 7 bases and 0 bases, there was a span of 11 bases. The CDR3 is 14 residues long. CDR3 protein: CASTPKTSTDTQYF. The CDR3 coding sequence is TGTGCCAGCACCCCCAAGACTAGCACAGATACGCAGTATTTT.